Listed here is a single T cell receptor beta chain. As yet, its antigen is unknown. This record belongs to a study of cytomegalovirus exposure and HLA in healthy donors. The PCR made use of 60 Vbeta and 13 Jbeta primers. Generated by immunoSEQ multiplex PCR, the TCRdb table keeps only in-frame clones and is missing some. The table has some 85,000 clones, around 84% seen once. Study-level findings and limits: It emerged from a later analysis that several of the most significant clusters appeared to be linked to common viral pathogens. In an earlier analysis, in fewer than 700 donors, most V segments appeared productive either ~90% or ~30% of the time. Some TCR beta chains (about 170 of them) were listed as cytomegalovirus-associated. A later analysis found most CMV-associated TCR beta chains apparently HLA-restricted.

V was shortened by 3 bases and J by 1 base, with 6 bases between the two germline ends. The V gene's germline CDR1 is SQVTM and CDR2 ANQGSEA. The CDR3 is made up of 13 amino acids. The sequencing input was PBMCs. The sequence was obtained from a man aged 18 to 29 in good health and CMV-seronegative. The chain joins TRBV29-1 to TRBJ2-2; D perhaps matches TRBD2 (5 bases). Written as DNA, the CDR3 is TGCAGCGTTGACCGGGAGAACACCGGGGAGCTGTTTTTT. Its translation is CSVDRENTGELFF.